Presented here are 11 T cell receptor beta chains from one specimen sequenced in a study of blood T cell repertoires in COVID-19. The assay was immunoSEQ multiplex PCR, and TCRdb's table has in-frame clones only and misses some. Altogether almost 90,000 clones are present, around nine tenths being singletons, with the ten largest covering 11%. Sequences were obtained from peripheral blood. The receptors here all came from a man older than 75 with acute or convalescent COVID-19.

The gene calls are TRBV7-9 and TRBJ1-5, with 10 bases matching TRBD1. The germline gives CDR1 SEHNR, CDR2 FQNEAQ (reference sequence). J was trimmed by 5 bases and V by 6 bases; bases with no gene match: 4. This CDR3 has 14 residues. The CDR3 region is CASSTGTGDQPQHF. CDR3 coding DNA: TGTGCCAGCAGTACCGGGACAGGGGATCAGCCCCAGCATTTT. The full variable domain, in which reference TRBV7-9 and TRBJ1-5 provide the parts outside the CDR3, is DTGVSQNPRHKITKRGQNVTFRCDPISEHNRLYWYRQTLGQGPEFLTYFQNEAQLEKSRLLSDRFSAERPKGSFSTLEIQRTEQGDSAMYLCASSTGTGDQPQHFGDGTRLSIL.

The CDR3 nucleotides read TGCAGCGCGGGACAGGCTAACGAGCAGTACTTC. It translates to CSAGQANEQYF. The chain has TRBV29-1 and TRBJ2-7; 8 bases line up with TRBD1. V shed 7 bases and J 5 bases; nucleotides not matched to a gene: 4. Germline CDR1 SQVTM, CDR2 ANQGSEA. The CDR3 has 11 amino acids.

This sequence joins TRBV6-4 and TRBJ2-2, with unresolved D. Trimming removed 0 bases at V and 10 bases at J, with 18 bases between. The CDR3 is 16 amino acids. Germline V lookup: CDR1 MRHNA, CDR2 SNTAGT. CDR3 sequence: CASSDSYSPKREELFF. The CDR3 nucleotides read TGTGCCAGCAGTGACTCATACAGCCCCAAAAGAGAGGAGCTGTTTTTT.

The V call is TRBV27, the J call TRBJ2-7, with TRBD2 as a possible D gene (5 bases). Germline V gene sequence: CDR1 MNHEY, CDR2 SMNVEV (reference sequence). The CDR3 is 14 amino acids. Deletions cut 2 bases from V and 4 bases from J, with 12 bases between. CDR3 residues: CASSLSYRGYEQYF. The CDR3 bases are TGTGCCAGCAGTTTAAGTTACCGAGGGTACGAGCAGTACTTC.

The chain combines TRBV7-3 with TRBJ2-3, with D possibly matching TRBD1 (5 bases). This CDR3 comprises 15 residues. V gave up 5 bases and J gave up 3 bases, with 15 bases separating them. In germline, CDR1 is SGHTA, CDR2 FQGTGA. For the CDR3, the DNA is TGTGCCAGCAGCCGCCAGGGATCTGTGACAGATACGCAGTATTTT. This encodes CASSRQGSVTDTQYF. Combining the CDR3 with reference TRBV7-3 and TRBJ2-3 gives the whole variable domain GAGVSQTPSNKVTEKGKYVELRCDPISGHTALYWYRQSLGQGPEFLIYFQGTGAADDSGLPNDRFFAVRPEGSVSTLKIQRTERGDSAVYLCASSRQGSVTDTQYFGPGTRLTVL.

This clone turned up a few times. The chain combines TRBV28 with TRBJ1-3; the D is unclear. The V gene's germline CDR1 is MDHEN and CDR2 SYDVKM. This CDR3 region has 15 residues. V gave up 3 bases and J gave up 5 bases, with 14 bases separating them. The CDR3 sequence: CASSLGGSGRNTIYF. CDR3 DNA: TGTGCCAGCAGTTTGGGAGGTTCAGGTAGAAACACCATATATTTT.

CDR3 protein: CASSSGGGQGANYGYTF. Here the CDR3 DNA reads TGCGCCAGCAGCTCCGGGGGGGGACAGGGTGCTAACTATGGCTACACCTTC. The rearrangement uses TRBV5-1 and TRBJ1-2; TRBD1 aligns across 9 bases. Looked up from germline, CDR1 is SGHRS and CDR2 is YFSETQ. V shed 3 bases and J 0 bases; nucleotides not matched to a gene: 9. The CDR3 spans 17 residues. The variable domain in full, with the rest retrieved from reference TRBV5-1 and TRBJ1-2, is KAGVTQTPRYLIKTRGQQVTLSCSPISGHRSVSWYQQTPGQGLQFLFEYFSETQRNKGNFPGRFSGRQFSNSRSEMNVSTLELGDSALYLCASSSGGGQGANYGYTFGSGTRLTVV.

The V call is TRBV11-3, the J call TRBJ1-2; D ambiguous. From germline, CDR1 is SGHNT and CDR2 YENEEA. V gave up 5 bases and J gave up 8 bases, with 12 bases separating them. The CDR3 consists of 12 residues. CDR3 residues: CASSHPVYGYTF. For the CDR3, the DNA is TGTGCCAGCAGCCATCCCGTCTACGGCTACACCTTC.

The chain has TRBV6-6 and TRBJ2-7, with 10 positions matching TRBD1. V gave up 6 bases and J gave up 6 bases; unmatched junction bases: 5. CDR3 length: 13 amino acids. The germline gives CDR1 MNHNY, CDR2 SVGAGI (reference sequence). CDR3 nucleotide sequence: TGTGCCAGCAGGGGACAGGGGCATAGCGAGCAGTACTTC. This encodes CASRGQGHSEQYF.

CDR3 bases: TGTGCCAGCAGCTTACCCCCTAAGGGGGACCACAATGAGCAGTTCTTC. Encoded protein: CASSLPPKGDHNEQFF. The genes are TRBV5-4 and TRBJ2-1, with a tentative D call TRBD1 (6 bases). Per germline, CDR1 SGHNT and CDR2 YYREEE (reference sequence). CDR3 size: 16 residues. With 2 bases removed from V and 5 bases from J, the gap between germline ends came to 17 bases.

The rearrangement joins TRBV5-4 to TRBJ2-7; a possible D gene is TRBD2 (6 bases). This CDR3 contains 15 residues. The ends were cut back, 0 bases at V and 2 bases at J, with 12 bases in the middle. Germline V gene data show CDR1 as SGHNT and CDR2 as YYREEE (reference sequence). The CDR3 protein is CASSLGGVPPYEQYF. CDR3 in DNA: TGTGCCAGCAGCTTGGGCGGGGTGCCGCCCTACGAGCAGTACTTC.